The clone carrying this TCR beta chain occurred a few times. Its antigen remains unknown. The data are from a study of T cell responses to AZD1222 COVID-19 vaccine. About the research overall: Second doses that came at about 4 or about 12 weeks were put together.

Germline CDR1 MNHGY, CDR2 SAAAGT. Trimming took off 7 bases at V and 4 bases at J, with 20 bases between the two ends. The CDR3 covers 15 residues. Study-wide results and caveats: Females outnumbered males among donors, who were mostly white British; clonal diversity was possibly underestimated. CD4 TCRs linked to vaccination spanned spike, dominating at 160-218 and 743-854. A reported finding is that nearly half of spike-specific TCRs target unmutated variant regions.

Sequencing used immunoSEQ multiplex PCR; TCRdb keeps in-frame clones, though not all of them. Altogether about 110,000 clones are present, roughly 87% being singletons, with the ten largest covering around 3%. The chain uses TRBV6-8 and TRBJ2-7; D may match TRBD1 or TRBD2 (5 bases each). This sequence originates from an adult in good health. Sequencing used peripheral blood, obtained on day 0 of AZD1222 vaccination. The CDR3 DNA is TGTGCCAGCATTTCGGGGAAGGGGCTGGGATACGAGCAGTACTTC. Translation gives CASISGKGLGYEQYF.